The TCR beta chain under discussion was sequenced for a study of CD8 T cells in Susac syndrome. Trimming pared 0 bases from V and 11 bases from J, leaving 16 bases between. There are 14 residues in the CDR3. Germline values: CDR1 MGHRA, CDR2 YSYEKL. Reverse transcription of roughly 0.45 to 1 ug RNA used random hexamers. A single record per CDR3 protein comes from TCRdb applying MiXCR to the immunoSEQ multiplex PCR reads. The sample lists 400,000 to 550,000 distinct CDR3 sequences; approximately 89% were seen once. The source of this sequence is a human donor with multiple sclerosis. The sample consisted of CD8+ T cells from PBMCs. The chain uses TRBV4-1 and TRBJ1-1, with D perhaps TRBD1 (5 bases). CDR3 amino acids: CASSQEGPVLDAFF. In nucleotides, the CDR3 is TGCGCCAGCAGCCAAGAGGGACCGGTCCTTGACGCTTTCTTT.